These 23 T cell receptor beta chains share one sample of origin, sequenced in a study of CD4 and CD8 cells across lung adenocarcinoma regions. TCRdb processed the PCR reads anew with MiXCR; each CDR3 protein has one entry. In the table there are 25,000 or so distinct CDR3 sequences, approximately 52% of which are singletons. Sequencing was carried out using CD4+ T cells from the center of a lung tumor. The source of these receptors is a male donor with lung adenocarcinoma. The CD4 and CD8 labels of this study may be unreliable.

As concerns this clonotype: The junction shows a germline mismatch at one end, possibly a read error. CDR3 residues: CAGSGGTDSDTQYF. CDR3 in DNA: TGTGCGGGCAGTGGAGGCACAGACTCAGATACCCAGTATTTC. This chain connects TRBV6-1 to TRBJ2-5; D possibly corresponds to TRBD2 (5 bases). Looked up from germline, CDR1 is MNHNS and CDR2 is SASEGT. The CDR3 is 14 residues long.

This clonotype was detected only a few times. The chain couples TRBV7-6 to TRBJ2-5; TRBD2 agrees at 7 bases. Trimming took 1 base from V and 5 from J; bases not matched to a gene: 7. Germline-derived CDR1 and CDR2 are SGHVS and FNYEAQ. The CDR3 covers 15 residues. The CDR3 sequence is CASSLGAGVWETQYF. CDR3 bases: TGTGCCAGCAGCTTAGGGGCGGGAGTGTGGGAGACCCAGTACTTC.

CDR3 nucleotides: TGCGCCAGCAGGACCGGGGCGGGGGGGGGGAGCGGGGAACCAGATACCCAGTACTTC. It codes for CASRTGAGGGSGEPDTQYF. This rearrangement joins TRBV10-2 to TRBJ2-3, with TRBD2 identical over 9 bases. TRBJ2-5 explains the end of the DNA better; the J call may be wrong. Germline lookup yields CDR1 WSHSY and CDR2 SAAADI. CDR3 length: 19 amino acids.

The rearrangement links TRBV7-6 to TRBJ2-1, with D tentatively TRBD1 (6 bases). The better agreement between TRBJ2-7 and the DNA end casts doubt on the J call. The CDR3 is 15 amino acids. Germline V gives CDR1 SGHVS, CDR2 FNYEAQ. CDR3 in DNA: TGTGCCAGCAGCTTAAGGTTCACAGGGAGCTACGAGCAGTACTTC. Protein product: CASSLRFTGSYEQYF.

This clonotype has just a few counts. The chain has TRBV15 and TRBJ2-2, with 7 nucleotides matching TRBD1. CDR1 and CDR2 from the germline V gene are LNHNV and YYDKDF (reference sequence). The CDR3 contains 15 residues. V dropped 0 bases and J dropped 3; count of bases not matched to a gene: 1. Here the CDR3 reads CATSREGGDTGELFF. The CDR3 DNA is TGTGCCACCAGCAGAGAAGGGGGCGACACCGGGGAGCTGTTTTTT.

The CDR3 DNA reads as TGTGCCAGCAGTTCCCGAGCGGGAATCGCGGATACGCAGTATTTT. Translated, it gives CASSSRAGIADTQYF. This chain links TRBV6-5 with TRBJ2-3; TRBD2 aligns across 7 bases. V shed 4 bases and J 6 bases; nucleotides not matched to a gene: 10. The CDR3 extends over 15 amino acids. CDR1 and CDR2 (germline): MNHEY, SVGAGI.

This clonotype was counted only a few times. The J gene is TRBJ2-7, the V gene TRBV4-1; the D call may be TRBD1 or TRBD2 (5 bases each). The V end was cut by 6 bases, the J end by 3 bases, with 12 bases between. This CDR3 spans 13 amino acids. CDR1 is MGHRA and CDR2 is YSYEKL in the germline V gene. The CDR3 protein is CASSYGTDYEQYF. The CDR3 nucleotides are TGCGCCAGCAGTTACGGGACCGACTACGAGCAGTACTTC.

This clonotype occurred many times. The chain couples TRBV27 to TRBJ2-5, with 8 positions matching TRBD1. The J call may not be correct, given that the DNA end is closer to TRBJ2-7. This CDR3 contains 13 residues. Germline values: CDR1 MNHEY, CDR2 SMNVEV (reference sequence). CDR3 nucleotide sequence: TGTGCCAGCAGTGCCGGGACAGGTTACGAGCAGTACTTC. Its translation is CASSAGTGYEQYF.

The V call is TRBV27, the J call TRBJ1-2; possible D gene TRBD1, 5 bases. V lost 5 bases and J 5 bases, leaving 15 bases between the germline ends. The CDR3 extends over 14 amino acids. Germline values: CDR1 MNHEY, CDR2 SMNVEV (reference sequence). The CDR3 DNA sequence: TGTGCCAGCAGTCCCACCCTCGGGGGGTATGGCTACACCTTC. Translating it yields CASSPTLGGYGYTF.

The J gene is TRBJ2-2, the V gene TRBV20-1; 7 bases match TRBD2. CDR1 and CDR2 from the germline V gene are DFQATT and SNEGSKA (reference sequence). The V and J ends lost 0 bases and 9 bases, in that order; junction bases with no gene match: 10. The length of the CDR3 is 15 residues. CDR3 sequence: CSARETGLSGWELFF. CDR3 bases: TGCAGTGCTAGAGAAACGGGACTATCTGGGTGGGAGCTGTTTTTT.

This chain uses TRBV6-1 with TRBJ2-5, with 12 positions matching TRBD2. The J call may be faulty, since TRBJ2-7 better matches the DNA end. The germline V gene has CDR1 MNHNS and CDR2 SASEGT. The CDR3 sequence is 18 residues long. The CDR3 reads CASSPFTGLAGRADEQYF. The CDR3 bases are TGTGCCAGCAGTCCCTTTACGGGACTAGCGGGCCGGGCGGACGAGCAGTACTTC.

The sample holds many counts of this clonotype. CDR3 protein: CASSLDQGTGEQYF. In nucleotides, the CDR3 is TGTGCCAGCAGCTTAGATCAAGGGACGGGTGAGCAGTACTTC. V is TRBV7-6 and J is TRBJ2-7; D could derive from TRBD1 or TRBD2 (5 bases each). Trimming took off 1 base at V and 7 bases at J, with 14 bases between the two ends. Germline CDR1 and CDR2: SGHVS and FNYEAQ. The CDR3 is 14 amino acids.

The sample holds many counts of this clonotype. This chain joins TRBV7-2 and TRBJ1-1; 7 nucleotides align to TRBD1. Unmatched junction bases numbered 7, after V lost 5 bases and J lost 4 bases. CDR3 length: 14 residues. Germline V gene lookup returns CDR1 SGHTA and CDR2 FQGNSA. The CDR3 region is CASSKMTGITEAFF. The DNA of the CDR3 is TGTGCCAGCAGCAAGATGACAGGGATCACTGAAGCTTTCTTT.

This clonotype is termed large. The J gene is TRBJ2-5, the V gene TRBV6-5; D is perhaps TRBD2 (6 bases). The germline V and J ends were trimmed by 2 bases and 5 bases, with 18 bases remaining between them. The germline V gene has CDR1 MNHEY and CDR2 SVGAGI. CDR3 length: 16 residues. CDR3 in DNA: TGTGCCAGCAGTTACGCCGCGGCCGGGGGTAGGGAGACCCAGTACTTC. It is translated as CASSYAAAGGRETQYF.

The chain couples TRBV7-2 to TRBJ2-1; 15 bases are a match to TRBD2. The tail of the sequence fits TRBJ2-7 better, so the J call may be wrong. Germline V gene lookup returns CDR1 SGHTA and CDR2 FQGNSA. The CDR3 covers 15 residues. CDR3 sequence reads: CTSRRGLAGGGEQYF. DNA of the CDR3: TGTACCAGCAGAAGAGGACTAGCGGGAGGGGGAGAGCAGTACTTC.

The rearrangement links TRBV4-1 to TRBJ2-6; the D is unclear. V was shortened by 1 base and J by 1 base, with 8 bases between the two germline ends. This CDR3 is built from 16 residues. CDR1 MGHRA and CDR2 YSYEKL come from the germline V gene. CDR3 amino acids: CASSQGQGSGANVLTF. CDR3 DNA sequence: TGCGCCAGCAGCCAAGGTCAAGGGTCTGGGGCCAACGTCCTGACTTTC.

This clonotype was seen only a few times. This rearrangement joins TRBV24-1 to TRBJ2-4; 10 nucleotides agree with TRBD2. The CDR3 totals 17 residues. Germline CDR1 and CDR2: KGHDR and SFDVKD. Trimming cost V 7 bases and J 7 bases; bases outside gene matches: 15. In nucleotides, the CDR3 is TGTGCCACCAGCAGAGGAGCGGGAGGGAATGAAGGTAACATTCAGTACTTC. This encodes CATSRGAGGNEGNIQYF.

This clonotype has at least ten counts. This chain joins TRBV12-3 or TRBV12-4 and TRBJ2-2; no clear D. V lost 2 bases, J lost 6 bases, and 7 bases lay in between. The CDR3 runs to 13 residues. This CDR3 reads CASSLSLSGELFF. DNA of the CDR3: TGTGCCAGCAGTTTAAGCTTGTCCGGGGAGCTGTTTTTT.

This clonotype rates as medium-sized. This chain connects TRBV27 to TRBJ2-1, with TRBD2 identical over 11 bases. This CDR3 has 17 amino acids. From germline, CDR1 is MNHEY and CDR2 SMNVEV (reference sequence). With V trimmed by 3 bases and J by 5 bases, 9 bases remained unmatched. The CDR3 DNA is TGTGCCAGCAGTTTTGGTAGTGGACTAGCGGGCCACAATGAGCAGTTCTTC. It is translated as CASSFGSGLAGHNEQFF.

This clonotype was detected many times. The gene calls are TRBV10-2 and TRBJ2-1, with D maybe TRBD2 (5 bases). CDR3 size: 14 residues. Germline CDR1 reads WSHSY; CDR2 reads SAAADI. The V and J ends lost 3 bases and 13 bases respectively, with 19 bases between them. The DNA of the CDR3 is TGCGCCAGCAGTGAAAGGCGATCCGGGGAGACCCAGTTCTTC. Amino acid sequence: CASSERRSGETQFF.

This clonotype is classed as medium-sized (0.01 to 0.1%). This chain uses TRBV27 with TRBJ2-7, with D unresolved. Germline V gives CDR1 MNHEY, CDR2 SMNVEV (reference sequence). Deletions cut 0 bases from V and 0 bases from J, with 6 bases between. The CDR3 contains 14 residues. In DNA, the CDR3 is TGTGCCAGCAGTTTATCCCTTAGCTCCTACGAGCAGTACTTC. This codes for CASSLSLSSYEQYF.

This rearrangement joins TRBV27 to TRBJ2-3; no clear D gene. Matching the DNA end better, TRBJ2-7 makes the J call doubtful. Germline lookup yields CDR1 MNHEY and CDR2 SMNVEV (reference sequence). The CDR3 consists of 16 residues. The CDR3 DNA is TGTGCCAGCAGTTTAATCGGGCCGCTCGCCACAGATATGCAGTACTTC. Translated, it gives CASSLIGPLATDMQYF.

V and J are TRBV7-8 and TRBJ1-6, with TRBD1 matching 9 bases. The CDR3 has 15 amino acids. Germline loops: CDR1 SGHVS, CDR2 FQNEAQ. V shed 5 bases and J 8 bases; nucleotides not matched to a gene: 7. The CDR3 loop reads CASSLQQGAYSPLHF. Here the CDR3 DNA reads TGTGCCAGCAGCCTTCAACAGGGGGCCTATTCACCCCTCCACTTT.